These 32 T cell receptor beta chains share one sample of origin, sequenced in a study of blood T cell repertoires in COVID-19 (TCRdb year 2020). The method was the immunoSEQ multiplex PCR assay. TCRdb took over this immuneACCESS table, retaining in-frame rearrangements with V and J assigned. Such tables are incomplete; in checked studies, under half of the missing clones stem from an unresolved V gene, and the remainder is unexplained. This sample lists around 140,000 clones; nearly 70% were detected once. In total, the top ten clones hold 1.5% to 2% of the sample. The sample comprised peripheral blood. The receptor source for this set is a woman between 65 and 79 years old with acute or convalescent COVID-19.

This rearrangement joins TRBV6-6 to TRBJ1-2; D unclear. V was trimmed by 6 bases and J by 8 bases, leaving 19 bases between them. The length of the CDR3 is 14 residues. Germline CDR1 is MNHNY and CDR2 is SVGAGI (reference sequence). The CDR3 reads CASSKGLNSGGYTF. The CDR3 nucleotides are TGTGCCAGCAGCAAGGGCCTTAACAGCGGCGGCTACACCTTC.

As concerns this clone: It differs at one base from a far larger clone, so likely a read error. Other DNA sequences in the sample encode the same CDR3. The chain uses TRBV6-1 and TRBJ1-2, with 7 nucleotides matching TRBD1. CDR3 length: 14 residues. The germline gives CDR1 MNHNS, CDR2 SASEGT. J was trimmed by 2 bases and V by 3 bases; bases with no gene match: 3. The DNA of the CDR3 is TGTGCCAGCAGTGAGGGCAGGGGGAACTATGGCTACACCTTC. This sequence encodes CASSEGRGNYGYTF.

This clone has more than one count but fewer than ten. The CDR3 spells CSVQRDSQQPQHF. CDR3 DNA: TGCAGCGTCCAACGGGACAGCCAGCAGCCCCAGCATTTT. V gene TRBV29-1 combines with J gene TRBJ1-5; TRBD1 matches at 7 bases. J lost 7 bases, V lost 6 bases, and 9 bases had no gene match. The CDR3 sequence is 13 residues long. Germline assignment: CDR1 SQVTM and CDR2 ANQGSEA.

V and J are TRBV5-1 and TRBJ1-6, with 8 nucleotides matching TRBD1. The CDR3 contains 14 residues. From germline, CDR1 is SGHRS and CDR2 YFSETQ. Trimming removed 4 bases from V and 7 bases from J; junction bases left unmatched: 4. CDR3 sequence: CASSKDRGNSPLHF. In DNA form, the CDR3 reads TGCGCCAGCAGCAAAGACAGGGGAAATTCACCCCTCCACTTT.

The V call is TRBV6-5, the J call TRBJ1-2; 8 nucleotides match TRBD1. The CDR3 covers 14 residues. V lost 8 bases, J lost 8 bases, and 13 bases stayed unmatched. CDR1 and CDR2 (germline): MNHEY, SVGAGI. CDR3: CASSPNGQGRGYTF. In DNA, the CDR3 is TGTGCCAGCTCACCCAATGGACAGGGACGAGGCTACACCTTC.

The chain recombines TRBV5-4 with TRBJ2-2, with 8 bases that match TRBD2. The germline gives CDR1 SGHNT, CDR2 YYREEE (reference sequence). With V trimmed by 4 bases and J by 7 bases, 6 bases remained unmatched. There are 14 residues in the CDR3. The CDR3 DNA follows: TGTGCCAGCAGCCAGGGACTAGTCGGCGGGGAGCTGTTTTTT. It yields the protein CASSQGLVGGELFF.

The rearrangement joins TRBV28 to TRBJ2-3, with TRBD1 identical over 8 bases. CDR3 length: 15 amino acids. V trimming: 4 bases; J trimming: 1 base; junction bases outside the gene matches: 4. In germline, CDR1 is MDHEN, CDR2 SYDVKM. In DNA, the CDR3 is TGTGCCAGCAGTTCCACGGACAGGGGCACAGATACGCAGTATTTT. Translation gives CASSSTDRGTDTQYF.

The chain links TRBV19 to TRBJ2-2; D is perhaps TRBD1 (5 bases). The germline CDR1 and CDR2 sequences are LNHDA and SQIVND (reference sequence). V was clipped by 3 bases and J by 1 base, with 6 bases between them. CDR3 size: 14 residues. The CDR3 protein is CASSIGQNTGELFF. Here the CDR3 DNA reads TGTGCCAGTAGTATCGGACAGAACACCGGGGAGCTGTTTTTT. The entire variable domain, with the rest obtained from reference TRBV19 and TRBJ2-2, is as follows: DGGITQSPKYLFRKEGQNVTLSCEQNLNHDAMYWYRQDPGQGLRLIYYSQIVNDFQKGDIAEGYSVSREKKESFPLTVTSAQKNPTAFYLCASSIGQNTGELFFGEGSRLTVL.

The chain is built from TRBV16 and TRBJ1-2; D may be TRBD1 (5 bases). Germline V gene sequence: CDR1 KGHSY, CDR2 FQNENV. V shed 0 bases and J shed 2 bases, with 7 bases lying between them. The length of the CDR3 is 14 residues. CDR3 bases: TGTGCCAGCAGCCAATCGGCAGGGAACTATGGCTACACCTTC. Amino acid sequence: CASSQSAGNYGYTF.

This clone was seen a handful of times. The chain couples TRBV4-3 to TRBJ2-7, with TRBD1 matching over 8 bases. The V gene's germline CDR1 is LGHNA and CDR2 YSLEER. V dropped 5 bases and J dropped 7; count of bases not matched to a gene: 10. The CDR3 consists of 14 residues. This chain's CDR3 is CASSSTGGAVEQYF. The CDR3 coding sequence is TGCGCCAGCAGCTCCACAGGGGGAGCCGTGGAGCAGTACTTC.

The chain joins TRBV5-4 to TRBJ2-7; 8 positions agree with TRBD1. The germline CDR1 and CDR2 sequences are SGHNT and YYREEE (reference sequence). CDR3 length: 15 residues. The J segment lost 2 bases and the V segment lost 4 bases, leaving 8 bases of the junction unmatched. The CDR3 loop reads CASSGDRGSAYEQYF. CDR3 DNA: TGTGCCAGCAGCGGCGACAGGGGATCGGCCTACGAGCAGTACTTC.

The rearrangement links TRBV29-1 to TRBJ1-5; D is possibly TRBD1 (6 bases). Trimming cost V 4 bases and J 7 bases, with 20 bases left between them. CDR3 length: 15 amino acids. Germline lookup yields CDR1 SQVTM and CDR2 ANQGSEA. Here the CDR3 DNA reads TGCAGCGTTGGTCCCTCACAGGGACGGTTGCAGCCCCAGCATTTT. Translating gives CSVGPSQGRLQPQHF.

V gene TRBV15 combines with J gene TRBJ1-2, with 7 nucleotides matching TRBD1. The CDR3 totals 14 residues. The trim removed 2 bases at V and 4 bases at J, leaving 4 bases unmatched. CDR1 is LNHNV, CDR2 YYDKDF, per germline (reference sequence). In nucleotides, the CDR3 is TGTGCCACCAGCAGATTATCAGGGGGCTATGGCTACACCTTC. Protein: CATSRLSGGYGYTF.

Here the CDR3 reads CASSEDRGNEQYF. The CDR3 nucleotides read TGTGCCAGCAGCGAAGACAGGGGAAACGAGCAGTACTTC. The chain is built from TRBV7-3 and TRBJ2-7, with 8 bases lining up with TRBD1. Germline V gives CDR1 SGHTA, CDR2 FQGTGA. The ends lost 5 bases at V and 5 bases at J; junction bases unmatched: 5. The CDR3 has 13 amino acids.

The chain combines TRBV29-1 with TRBJ2-7; D is possibly TRBD1 (5 bases). CDR3 length: 12 amino acids. Trimming removed 7 bases from V and 1 base from J, with 11 bases in between. CDR1 and CDR2 (germline): SQVTM, ANQGSEA. The CDR3 DNA is TGCAGCGGCCGTTCAGGGTCCTACGAGCAGTACTTC. Protein product: CSGRSGSYEQYF.

The chain couples TRBV6-1 to TRBJ1-5, with 7 bases lining up with TRBD1. Germline-derived CDR1 and CDR2 are MNHNS and SASEGT. This CDR3 has 17 residues. With V trimmed by 1 base and J by 3 bases, 9 bases remained unmatched. DNA of the CDR3: TGTGCCAGCAGTGAAGTTGCAGGGGGTCTTCTCAATCAGCCCCAGCATTTT. Its translation: CASSEVAGGLLNQPQHF.

The chain carries TRBV2 and TRBJ2-3, with TRBD2 matching over 7 bases. The CDR3 sequence is 16 residues long. Germline values: CDR1 SNHLY, CDR2 FYNNEI. V lost 3 bases to trimming and J lost 0 bases; unmatched junction nucleotides: 6. The CDR3 region is CASSEGGTVSTDTQYF. In nucleotides, the CDR3 is TGTGCCAGCAGTGAGGGAGGGACTGTTAGCACAGATACGCAGTATTTT.

This clone has only a few counts. The chain links TRBV9 to TRBJ2-5; the D gene is possibly TRBD1 (5 bases). The CDR3 is made up of 13 amino acids. V was trimmed by 3 bases and J by 4 bases, leaving 10 bases between them. Germline V gene sequence: CDR1 SGDLS, CDR2 YYNGEE. The DNA of the CDR3 is TGTGCCAGCAGCGCTAGGGGCAGAGAGACCCAGTACTTC. It is translated as CASSARGRETQYF.

The CDR3 spells CATGGTFRTEAFF. As DNA, the CDR3 is TGTGCCACCGGGGGGACATTTAGGACTGAAGCTTTCTTT. The chain recombines TRBV19 with TRBJ1-1; TRBD1 is a possible D gene (6 bases). V was trimmed by 10 bases and J by 5 bases, leaving 17 bases between them. This CDR3 is built from 13 residues. Germline V CDR1 and CDR2: LNHDA, SQIVND (reference sequence).

The V call is TRBV6-1, the J call TRBJ1-2; 7 bases agree with TRBD1. Germline values: CDR1 MNHNS, CDR2 SASEGT. The V gene end was trimmed by 2 bases and the J gene end by 3 bases; junction bases not matched to a gene: 6. This CDR3 is built from 15 residues. CDR3 coding DNA: TGTGCCAGCAGTGAATTGGCAGGGGGTTACTATGGCTACACCTTC. It yields the protein CASSELAGGYYGYTF.

The J gene is TRBJ1-1, the V gene TRBV4-3, with D possibly matching TRBD1 (5 bases). There are 13 residues in the CDR3. Germline V gene lookup returns CDR1 LGHNA and CDR2 YSLEER. V was trimmed by 4 bases and J by 2 bases, leaving 8 bases between them. CDR3 nucleotide sequence: TGCGCCAGCAGCCGCCAGGGAAACACTGAAGCTTTCTTT. Protein sequence: CASSRQGNTEAFF.

This clone appeared a single time. The rearrangement uses TRBV18 and TRBJ2-3; D is undetermined. The CDR3 consists of 12 residues. Germline lookup yields CDR1 KGHSH and CDR2 LQKENI. Trimming left V 1 base short and J 5 bases short, with 4 bases between. The CDR3 reads CASSPQRDTQYF. Here the CDR3 DNA reads TGTGCCAGCTCACCACAGAGAGATACGCAGTATTTT.

The chain combines TRBV19 with TRBJ1-1, with D tentatively TRBD1 (5 bases). This CDR3 spans 15 amino acids. Trimming removed 3 bases from V and 6 bases from J, with 17 bases in between. Per the germline V gene, CDR1 is LNHDA and CDR2 is SQIVND (reference sequence). This chain's CDR3 is CASSISAGHNAEAFF. In DNA, the CDR3 is TGTGCCAGTAGTATTTCAGCAGGGCATAACGCTGAAGCTTTCTTT.

This clone occurred a few times. In the same sample, other DNA sequences code for this CDR3. The chain has TRBV9 and TRBJ2-3, with 13 bases matching TRBD2. Per germline, CDR1 SGDLS and CDR2 YYNGEE. The CDR3 extends over 16 amino acids. The junction had 3 bases not matched to a gene; V was cut back by 4 bases and J by 1 base. CDR3 in amino acids: CASSPGLAGGTDTQYF. The DNA for the CDR3 is TGTGCCAGCAGCCCTGGACTAGCGGGGGGCACAGATACGCAGTATTTT. Filled out from reference TRBV9 and TRBJ2-3, the complete variable domain reads DSGVTQTPKHLITATGQRVTLRCSPRSGDLSVYWYQQSLDQGLQFLIQYYNGEERAKGNILERFSAQQFPDLHSELNLSSLELGDSALYFCASSPGLAGGTDTQYFGPGTRLTVL.

This chain connects TRBV28 to TRBJ1-5; TRBD1 might be the D (6 bases). The length of the CDR3 is 15 residues. V was pared by 2 bases and J by 3 bases, with 11 bases between. Germline V gene data show CDR1 as MDHEN and CDR2 as SYDVKM. The CDR3 DNA reads TGTGCCAGCAGTTTAGGGGGGGCGTTCAATCAGCCCCAGCATTTT. It specifies CASSLGGAFNQPQHF.

The rearrangement uses TRBV19 and TRBJ2-3; D not resolved. Germline V lookup: CDR1 LNHDA, CDR2 SQIVND (reference sequence). The V and J ends lost 1 base and 5 bases respectively, with 10 bases between them. The CDR3 is made up of 14 amino acids. The CDR3 is CASSIAQVGDTQYF. CDR3 in DNA: TGTGCCAGTAGTATAGCTCAGGTCGGAGATACGCAGTATTTT.

This chain links TRBV5-5 with TRBJ1-5; no definite D call. Germline lookup yields CDR1 SGHKS and CDR2 YYEKEE (reference sequence). V was clipped by 6 bases and J by 0 bases, with 10 bases between them. The length of the CDR3 is 14 residues. This CDR3 reads CASTPSSSNQPQHF. In DNA form, the CDR3 reads TGTGCCAGCACCCCGTCCAGTAGCAATCAGCCCCAGCATTTT.

The J gene is TRBJ1-5, the V gene TRBV28; 8 bases agree with TRBD1. The germline gives CDR1 MDHEN, CDR2 SYDVKM. The V and J ends lost 7 bases and 4 bases, in that order; junction bases with no gene match: 6. CDR3 length: 14 amino acids. The DNA for the CDR3 is TGTGCCAGCACAGGGGGCGCAGGAAATCAGCCCCAGCATTTT. This sequence encodes CASTGGAGNQPQHF.

The chain links TRBV7-2 to TRBJ1-1, with TRBD1 matching 7 bases. V lost 4 bases and J lost 5; bases outside the gene matches: 13. The CDR3 is 16 residues long. Germline V gene lookup returns CDR1 SGHTA and CDR2 FQGNSA. The CDR3: CASSSQSQGRWTEAFF. The CDR3 DNA is TGTGCCAGCAGCTCCCAATCACAGGGGAGGTGGACTGAAGCTTTCTTT. The full variable domain, completed using reference TRBV7-2 and TRBJ1-1, is GAGVSQSPSNKVTEKGKDVELRCDPISGHTALYWYRQSLGQGLEFLIYFQGNSAPDKSGLPSDRFSAERTGGSVSTLTIQRTQQEDSAVYLCASSSQSQGRWTEAFFGQGTRLTVV.

CDR3 nucleotides: TGTGCAAGTCGCTTAGCGCAAGGGACAGACAAAAAGGAACCCTACGAGCAGTACTTC. This codes for CASRLAQGTDKKEPYEQYF. V is TRBV12-2 and J is TRBJ2-7; the table's D call of TRBD1 was not tested on the DNA. TRBV12-2 is given as a pseudogene. The CDR3 is 19 residues long.

The V call is TRBV5-1, the J call TRBJ1-2; D unresolved. Trimming pared 0 bases from V and 1 base from J, leaving 10 bases between. Germline V gene sequence: CDR1 SGHRS, CDR2 YFSETQ. The CDR3 has 15 residues. Here the CDR3 reads CASSLGTDFNYGYTF. The CDR3 DNA is TGCGCCAGCAGCTTGGGGACGGACTTTAACTATGGCTACACCTTC.

The chain uses TRBV3-1 (or the pseudogene TRBV3-2) and TRBJ1-2, with 8 bases identical to TRBD1. The CDR3 is 13 amino acids. Germline CDR1 LGHDT, CDR2 YNNKEL (reference sequence). The V and J ends lost 5 bases and 6 bases, in that order; junction bases with no gene match: 5. The chain's CDR3 is CASSSRTGNGYTF. The CDR3 DNA sequence: TGTGCCAGCAGCTCGCGGACAGGGAATGGCTACACCTTC.